This T cell receptor (beta chain) was captured in a study of Ad26.COV2.S vaccination and SARS-CoV-2 variants. At the level of the study: A COV1001 Ad26.COV2.S trial-arm participant provided the sample.

The sample's treatment: 19 received Ad26.COV2.S at low or high dose, single or two shots; several received placebo; per-sample allocation not given. Sampling was done on day 63 after the first vaccine or placebo injection. As regards this clone: Its antigen is undetermined.

Looked up from germline, CDR1 is SGHRS and CDR2 is YFSETQ. V was pared by 2 bases and J by 5 bases, with 7 bases between. CDR3 length: 13 residues. Assay used: immunoSEQ multiplex PCR; TCRdb lists only in-frame clones, some missing. The sample lists some 350,000 clones, roughly 84% occurring once. Study-wide points: Assessments of TCR breadth and depth may have underestimated the total T cell responses. The study found similar non-spike TCR breadth in vaccine and placebo recipients.

The source is a person between 18 and 60 years old who received the Ad26.COV2.S COVID-19 vaccine or a placebo. Sequenced here: peripheral blood, sampled in a trial of Ad26.COV2.S vaccine versus placebo. V usage is TRBV5-1 and J usage is TRBJ2-2, with no clear D. As DNA, the CDR3 is TGCGCCAGCAGCTTAGGTGAGACCGGGGAGCTGTTTTTT. It yields the protein CASSLGETGELFF. The full variable domain, completed using reference TRBV5-1 and TRBJ2-2, is KAGVTQTPRYLIKTRGQQVTLSCSPISGHRSVSWYQQTPGQGLQFLFEYFSETQRNKGNFPGRFSGRQFSNSRSEMNVSTLELGDSALYLCASSLGETGELFFGEGSRLTVL.